This is a list of T cell receptor beta chains from one sample in a study of cytomegalovirus exposure and HLA in healthy donors. Using immunoSEQ multiplex PCR, the repertoire was profiled, and TCRdb retains in-frame clones only, with some absent. The sample records about 160,000 clones, 81% being singletons. What was sequenced was PBMCs. The receptor set was obtained from a woman in her fifties or sixties in good health and CMV-seronegative. CDR3s include the opening cysteine and the closing phenylalanine or tryptophan. D genes are given only for firm matches. Clone size is shown for a subset of rows, as once, few, many or a class of expanded clone.

j_call: TRBJ2-3; d_call: TRBD1; clone_size: -; v_call: TRBV11-2; cdr3_nt: TGTGCCAGCAGTCCAGGGACAGTAAGCACAGATACGCAGTATTTT; cdr3_aa: CASSPGTVSTDTQYF
j_call: TRBJ2-7; d_call: TRBD2; clone_size: -; v_call: TRBV9; cdr3_nt: TGTGCCAGCAGCAGGGCTAGCGGGAGTTACGAGCAGTACTTC; cdr3_aa: CASSRASGSYEQYF
j_call: TRBJ2-3; d_call: TRBD2; clone_size: -; v_call: TRBV7-9; cdr3_nt: TGTGCCAGCAGCGCTCGACTAGCGCGGTATTTACAGAGCACAGATACGCAGTATTTT; cdr3_aa: CASSARLARYLQSTDTQYF
j_call: TRBJ2-7; d_call: -; clone_size: -; v_call: TRBV18; cdr3_nt: TGTGCCAGCTCACCACGCACAGGCCCCTACGAGCAGTACTTC; cdr3_aa: CASSPRTGPYEQYF
j_call: TRBJ2-2; d_call: TRBD1; clone_size: -; v_call: TRBV6-5; cdr3_nt: TGTGCCAGCCGGGGACAGGGTCTCACCGGGGAGCTGTTTTTT; cdr3_aa: CASRGQGLTGELFF
j_call: TRBJ2-1; d_call: TRBD2; clone_size: -; v_call: TRBV7-9; cdr3_nt: TGTGCCAGCACTCAAAGCGGGGGATACTACAATGAGCAGTTCTTC; cdr3_aa: CASTQSGGYYNEQFF
j_call: TRBJ1-1; d_call: TRBD1; clone_size: -; v_call: TRBV5-1; cdr3_nt: TGCGCCAGCTCCCGGACAGGAGACACTACCTTCGAAGCTTTCTTT; cdr3_aa: CASSRTGDTTFEAFF
j_call: TRBJ1-1; d_call: TRBD1; clone_size: -; v_call: TRBV19; cdr3_nt: TGTGCCAGTAAATCTACTGACAGGGGTCCGAGGACTGAAGCTTTCTTT; cdr3_aa: CASKSTDRGPRTEAFF
j_call: TRBJ2-7; d_call: -; clone_size: -; v_call: TRBV5-6; cdr3_nt: TGTGCCAGCAGCACCTACAGGGCCGGCTACGAGCAGTACTTC; cdr3_aa: CASSTYRAGYEQYF
j_call: TRBJ1-6; d_call: -; clone_size: -; v_call: TRBV27; cdr3_nt: TGTGCCAGCAGTCCCCGGACACCATATAATTCACCCCTCCACTTT; cdr3_aa: CASSPRTPYNSPLHF
j_call: TRBJ2-1; d_call: -; clone_size: -; v_call: TRBV7-8; cdr3_nt: TGTGCCAGCACCCCCGGCGGGACGGGAGAGCAGTTCTTC; cdr3_aa: CASTPGGTGEQFF
j_call: TRBJ1-5; d_call: TRBD1; clone_size: -; v_call: TRBV7-6; cdr3_nt: TGTGCCAGCAGCTTGGGGAGACAGGGAGGCAATCAGCCCCAGCATTTT; cdr3_aa: CASSLGRQGGNQPQHF
j_call: TRBJ2-4; d_call: TRBD1; clone_size: -; v_call: TRBV28; cdr3_nt: TGTGCCAGCTCCCGAGGGACAGCGAACATTCAGTACTTC; cdr3_aa: CASSRGTANIQYF
j_call: TRBJ2-2; d_call: TRBD2; clone_size: -; v_call: TRBV7-9; cdr3_nt: TGTGCCAGCAGCTTGGGGACTAGCGGTAACACCGGGGAGCTGTTTTTT; cdr3_aa: CASSLGTSGNTGELFF
j_call: TRBJ2-3; d_call: TRBD2; clone_size: -; v_call: TRBV18; cdr3_nt: TGTGCCAGCTCTGACTTAGCGGGAGGGCCCTCAGATACGCAGTATTTT; cdr3_aa: CASSDLAGGPSDTQYF
j_call: TRBJ2-5; d_call: TRBD2; clone_size: -; v_call: TRBV2; cdr3_nt: TGTGCCAGCAGCTCGAGGAGCGGGGGCCTCCAAGAGACCCAGTACTTC; cdr3_aa: CASSSRSGGLQETQYF
j_call: TRBJ1-1; d_call: -; clone_size: -; v_call: TRBV15; cdr3_nt: TGTGCCACCAGCAGAGAGGCAGGGACACAAACTGAAGCTTTCTTT; cdr3_aa: CATSREAGTQTEAFF
j_call: TRBJ1-6; d_call: -; clone_size: -; v_call: TRBV5-8; cdr3_nt: TGTGCCAGCAGTAAAAACAGGGTCGTTGATTCACCCCTCCACTTT; cdr3_aa: CASSKNRVVDSPLHF
j_call: TRBJ1-2; d_call: -; clone_size: -; v_call: TRBV2; cdr3_nt: TGTGCCAGCAGTTCGCGGGATTGGGGCTACACCTTC; cdr3_aa: CASSSRDWGYTF
j_call: TRBJ1-2; d_call: -; clone_size: -; v_call: TRBV28; cdr3_nt: TGTGCCAGCAGTCAACAGGGTCTGGGACACTATGGCTACACCTTC; cdr3_aa: CASSQQGLGHYGYTF
j_call: TRBJ1-1; d_call: -; clone_size: -; v_call: TRBV6-5; cdr3_nt: TGTGCCAGCAGTCAGACAGATATGAACACTGAAGCTTTCTTT; cdr3_aa: CASSQTDMNTEAFF
j_call: TRBJ2-1; d_call: -; clone_size: -; v_call: TRBV2; cdr3_nt: TGTGCCAGCAGTGGGGGCAGGGGATTTGAGCAGTTCTTC; cdr3_aa: CASSGGRGFEQFF
j_call: TRBJ2-1; d_call: -; clone_size: -; v_call: TRBV7-2; cdr3_nt: TGTGCCAGCAGCTTAGAAGTAGGAGGGGGCAAGGAGCAGTTCTTC; cdr3_aa: CASSLEVGGGKEQFF
j_call: TRBJ2-7; d_call: TRBD2; clone_size: -; v_call: TRBV5-6; cdr3_nt: TGTGCCAGCAGCGGGGGACTAGCGGGAGGCTACGAGCAGTACTTC; cdr3_aa: CASSGGLAGGYEQYF
j_call: TRBJ1-1; d_call: -; clone_size: -; v_call: TRBV9; cdr3_nt: TGTGCCAGCAGCCCCCGTGGGGCTGATGTAAACACTGAAGCTTTCTTT; cdr3_aa: CASSPRGADVNTEAFF
j_call: TRBJ2-2; d_call: -; clone_size: few; v_call: TRBV6-6; cdr3_nt: TGTGCCAGCAGCCCGGGGGGCCCCGGGGAGCTGTTTTTT; cdr3_aa: CASSPGGPGELFF
j_call: TRBJ2-5; d_call: TRBD1; clone_size: -; v_call: TRBV11-2; cdr3_nt: TGTGCCAGCAGCGCGGGGACAGGGGCTTCCCAAGAGACCCAGTACTTC; cdr3_aa: CASSAGTGASQETQYF
j_call: TRBJ1-4; d_call: -; clone_size: -; v_call: TRBV18; cdr3_nt: TGTGCCAGCTCATCGGGGATCGGTGAAAAACTGTTTTTT; cdr3_aa: CASSSGIGEKLFF
j_call: TRBJ1-3; d_call: TRBD1; clone_size: -; v_call: TRBV5-6; cdr3_nt: TGTGCCAGCAGCTTGCTATCCAGGGGGGATGGAAACACCATATATTTT; cdr3_aa: CASSLLSRGDGNTIYF
j_call: TRBJ2-5; d_call: -; clone_size: -; v_call: TRBV5-4; cdr3_nt: TGTGCCAGCAGCTTCGGGGGAGAGACCCAGTACTTC; cdr3_aa: CASSFGGETQYF
j_call: TRBJ1-2; d_call: -; clone_size: few; v_call: TRBV6-1; cdr3_nt: TGTGCCAGCAGTGAAGGAGGAGGGAGGCAGGCCCTACCCTATGGCTACACCTTC; cdr3_aa: CASSEGGGRQALPYGYTF
j_call: TRBJ1-6; d_call: TRBD1; clone_size: -; v_call: TRBV6-5; cdr3_nt: TGTGCCAGCAGTTGGGGACAGGATAATTCACCCCTCCACTTT; cdr3_aa: CASSWGQDNSPLHF
j_call: TRBJ1-6; d_call: -; clone_size: -; v_call: TRBV7-2; cdr3_nt: TGTGCCAGCAGCGCCTTGGGGCCGACGAATTCACCCCTCCACTTT; cdr3_aa: CASSALGPTNSPLHF
j_call: TRBJ2-7; d_call: -; clone_size: -; v_call: TRBV14; cdr3_nt: TGTGCCAGCAGCCCCCCGGGGGATCGTAGATATCACTACGAGCAGTACTTC; cdr3_aa: CASSPPGDRRYHYEQYF
j_call: TRBJ1-5; d_call: -; clone_size: -; v_call: TRBV19; cdr3_nt: TGTGCCAGTAGTATAGAGGGGGGAAGTTATAGCAATCAGCCCCAGCATTTT; cdr3_aa: CASSIEGGSYSNQPQHF
j_call: TRBJ1-4; d_call: TRBD1; clone_size: -; v_call: TRBV7-9; cdr3_nt: TGTGCCAGCAGCCTGGACAGCCTGAAAGGGGGCCTGTTTTTT; cdr3_aa: CASSLDSLKGGLFF
j_call: TRBJ2-1; d_call: TRBD2; clone_size: -; v_call: TRBV25-1; cdr3_nt: TGTGCCAGCAGGAAGGCGGGACTAGCGGGGAGAAATGAGCAGTTCTTC; cdr3_aa: CASRKAGLAGRNEQFF
j_call: TRBJ2-3; d_call: -; clone_size: -; v_call: TRBV5-1; cdr3_nt: TGCGCCAGCAGCTTGGCGGGGATTGGAGGGGATACGCAGTATTTT; cdr3_aa: CASSLAGIGGDTQYF
j_call: TRBJ2-5; d_call: -; clone_size: once; v_call: TRBV10-3; cdr3_nt: TGTGCCATCAGTGAGTCGGCGGCGATTACCCGAGAGACCCAGTACTTC; cdr3_aa: CAISESAAITRETQYF
j_call: TRBJ2-7; d_call: TRBD1; clone_size: -; v_call: TRBV13; cdr3_nt: TGTGCCAGCAGCACAACGGACAGGTCCTCCTACGAGCAGTACTTC; cdr3_aa: CASSTTDRSSYEQYF
j_call: TRBJ2-5; d_call: TRBD2; clone_size: -; v_call: TRBV9; cdr3_nt: TGTGCCAGCAGCGTCAGCGGGGGGGTGGAGACCCAGTACTTC; cdr3_aa: CASSVSGGVETQYF
j_call: TRBJ1-1; d_call: -; clone_size: -; v_call: TRBV7-6; cdr3_nt: TGTGCCAGCAGCTTAGTAGAGACAGGAGTGAACACTGAAGCTTTCTTT; cdr3_aa: CASSLVETGVNTEAFF
j_call: TRBJ2-3; d_call: -; clone_size: -; v_call: TRBV7-2; cdr3_nt: TGTGCCAGCAGCTTAGGCCTAGGTACAGATACGCAGTATTTT; cdr3_aa: CASSLGLGTDTQYF
j_call: TRBJ1-1; d_call: -; clone_size: -; v_call: TRBV19; cdr3_nt: TGTGCCAGTATGACAGTTAAAATGAACACTGAAGCTTTCTTT; cdr3_aa: CASMTVKMNTEAFF
j_call: TRBJ2-7; d_call: TRBD2; clone_size: -; v_call: TRBV7-9; cdr3_nt: TGTGCCAGCAGCCCCGGGGCTAGCGGGGCCCCCTACGAGCAGTACTTC; cdr3_aa: CASSPGASGAPYEQYF
j_call: TRBJ2-4; d_call: TRBD1; clone_size: -; v_call: TRBV28; cdr3_nt: TGTGCCAGCGAAGAATCCAGGGGGTTCAAAAACATTCAGTACTTC; cdr3_aa: CASEESRGFKNIQYF
j_call: TRBJ1-4; d_call: -; clone_size: -; v_call: TRBV7-6; cdr3_nt: TGTGCCAGCAGCTTAGCTATCCGTGAAAAACTGTTTTTT; cdr3_aa: CASSLAIREKLFF
j_call: TRBJ2-7; d_call: -; clone_size: -; v_call: TRBV9; cdr3_nt: TGTGCCAGCAGCCCGGACAGCCACGAGCAGTACTTC; cdr3_aa: CASSPDSHEQYF